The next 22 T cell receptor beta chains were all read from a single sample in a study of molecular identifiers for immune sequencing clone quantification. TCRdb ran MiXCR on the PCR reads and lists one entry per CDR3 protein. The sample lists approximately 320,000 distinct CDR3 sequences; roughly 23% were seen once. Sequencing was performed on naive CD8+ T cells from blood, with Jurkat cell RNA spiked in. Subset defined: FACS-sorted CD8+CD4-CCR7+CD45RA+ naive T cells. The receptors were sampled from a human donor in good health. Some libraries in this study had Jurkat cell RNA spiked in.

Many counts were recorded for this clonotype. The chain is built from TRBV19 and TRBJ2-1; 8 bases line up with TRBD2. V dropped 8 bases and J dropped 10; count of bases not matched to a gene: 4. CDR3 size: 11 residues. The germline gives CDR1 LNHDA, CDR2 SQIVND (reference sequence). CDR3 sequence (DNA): TGTGCCAGTCGAGCGGGGGAAGAGCAGTTCTTC. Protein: CASRAGEEQFF.

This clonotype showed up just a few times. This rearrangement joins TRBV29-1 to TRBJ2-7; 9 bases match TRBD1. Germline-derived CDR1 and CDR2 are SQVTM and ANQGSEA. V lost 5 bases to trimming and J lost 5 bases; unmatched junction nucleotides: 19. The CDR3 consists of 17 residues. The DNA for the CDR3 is TGCAGCGTTCGAACCCCTACAGGGGGCAGAACTGCCCACGAGCAGTACTTC. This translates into CSVRTPTGGRTAHEQYF.

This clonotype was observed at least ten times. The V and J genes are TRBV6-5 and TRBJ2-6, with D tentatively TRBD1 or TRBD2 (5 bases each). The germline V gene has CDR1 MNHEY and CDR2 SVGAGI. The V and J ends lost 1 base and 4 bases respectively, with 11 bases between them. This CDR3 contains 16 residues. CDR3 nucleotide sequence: TGTGCCAGCAGTTACTTAGAGGGGCGGGGGGCCAACGTCCTGACTTTC. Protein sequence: CASSYLEGRGANVLTF.

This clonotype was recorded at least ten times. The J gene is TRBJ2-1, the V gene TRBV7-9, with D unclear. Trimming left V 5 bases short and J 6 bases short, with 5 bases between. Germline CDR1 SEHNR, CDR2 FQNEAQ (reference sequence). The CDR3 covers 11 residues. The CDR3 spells CASSDINEQFF. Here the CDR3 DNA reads TGTGCCAGCAGCGATATCAATGAGCAGTTCTTC.

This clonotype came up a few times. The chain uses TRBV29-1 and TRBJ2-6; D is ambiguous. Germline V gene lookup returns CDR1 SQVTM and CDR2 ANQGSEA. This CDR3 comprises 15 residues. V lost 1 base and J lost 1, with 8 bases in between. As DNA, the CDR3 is TGCAGCGTTGAAGGGTGGCAGTCTGGGGCCAACGTCCTGACTTTC. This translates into CSVEGWQSGANVLTF.

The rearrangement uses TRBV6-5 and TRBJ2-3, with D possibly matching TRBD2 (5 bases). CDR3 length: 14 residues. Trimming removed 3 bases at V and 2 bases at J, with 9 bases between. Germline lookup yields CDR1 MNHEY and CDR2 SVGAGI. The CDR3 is CASSYERDTDTQYF. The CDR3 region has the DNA TGTGCCAGCAGTTATGAACGGGACACAGATACGCAGTATTTT.

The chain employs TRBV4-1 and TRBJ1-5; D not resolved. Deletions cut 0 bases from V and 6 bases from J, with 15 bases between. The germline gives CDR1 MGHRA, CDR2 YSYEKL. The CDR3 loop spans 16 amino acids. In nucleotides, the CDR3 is TGCGCCAGCAGCCAAGATAAATCGAGCCCCAGTCAGCCCCAGCATTTT. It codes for CASSQDKSSPSQPQHF.

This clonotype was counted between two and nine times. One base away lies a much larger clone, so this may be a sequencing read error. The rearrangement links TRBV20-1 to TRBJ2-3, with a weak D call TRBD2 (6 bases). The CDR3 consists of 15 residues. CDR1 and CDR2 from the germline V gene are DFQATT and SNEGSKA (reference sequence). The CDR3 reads CSARMGLIYTDAQYF. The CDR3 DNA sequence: TGCAGTGCTAGAATGGGACTGATCTACACAGATGCGCAGTATTTT.

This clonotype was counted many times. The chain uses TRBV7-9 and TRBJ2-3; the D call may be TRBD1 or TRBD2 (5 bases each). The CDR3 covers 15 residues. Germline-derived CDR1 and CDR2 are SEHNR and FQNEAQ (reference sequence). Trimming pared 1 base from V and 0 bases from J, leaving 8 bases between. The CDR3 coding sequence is TGTGCCAGCAGCTTAGTCGGGGCTAGCACAGATACGCAGTATTTT. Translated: CASSLVGASTDTQYF.

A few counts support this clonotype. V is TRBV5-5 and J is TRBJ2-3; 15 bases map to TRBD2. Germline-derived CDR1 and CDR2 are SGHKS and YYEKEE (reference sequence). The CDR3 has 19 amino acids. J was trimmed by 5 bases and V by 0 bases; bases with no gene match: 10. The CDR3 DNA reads TGTGCCAGCAGCTTGGAGAAACCGGGACTAGCGGGAGGAGTAGATACGCAGTATTTT. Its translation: CASSLEKPGLAGGVDTQYF.

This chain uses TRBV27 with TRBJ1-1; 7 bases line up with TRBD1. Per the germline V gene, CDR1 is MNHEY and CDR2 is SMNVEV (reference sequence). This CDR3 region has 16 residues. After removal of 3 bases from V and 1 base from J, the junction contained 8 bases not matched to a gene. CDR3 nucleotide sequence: TGTGCCAGCAGTTTTATCCCAGGGGGGGGGAACACTGAAGCTTTCTTT. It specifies CASSFIPGGGNTEAFF.

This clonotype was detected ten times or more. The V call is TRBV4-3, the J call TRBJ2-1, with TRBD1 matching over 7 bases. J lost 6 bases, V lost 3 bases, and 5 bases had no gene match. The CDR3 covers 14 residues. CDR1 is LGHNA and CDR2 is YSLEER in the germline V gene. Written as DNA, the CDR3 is TGCGCCAGCAGCCACCTGACAGGGAGCAATGAGCAGTTCTTC. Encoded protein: CASSHLTGSNEQFF.

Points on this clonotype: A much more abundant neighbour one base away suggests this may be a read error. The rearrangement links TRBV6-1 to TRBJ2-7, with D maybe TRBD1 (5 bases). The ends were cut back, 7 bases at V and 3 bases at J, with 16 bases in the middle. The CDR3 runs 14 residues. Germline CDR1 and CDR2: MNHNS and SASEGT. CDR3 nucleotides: TGTGCCAGCAATGACACAGGCCCCCTCTACGAGCAGTACTTC. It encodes CASNDTGPLYEQYF.

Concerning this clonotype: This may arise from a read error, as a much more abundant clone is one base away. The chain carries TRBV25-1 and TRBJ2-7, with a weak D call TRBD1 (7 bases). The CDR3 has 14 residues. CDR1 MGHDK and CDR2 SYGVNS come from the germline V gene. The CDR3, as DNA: TGTGCCAGCAGTGAAGCGGGACAGTTCTACGCGCAGTACTTC. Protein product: CASSEAGQFYAQYF.

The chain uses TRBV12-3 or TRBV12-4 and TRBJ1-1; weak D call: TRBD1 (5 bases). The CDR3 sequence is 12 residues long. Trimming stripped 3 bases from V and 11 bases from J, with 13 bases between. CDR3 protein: CASSFGHTAAFF. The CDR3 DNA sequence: TGTGCCAGCAGTTTTGGACACACTGCCGCTTTCTTT.

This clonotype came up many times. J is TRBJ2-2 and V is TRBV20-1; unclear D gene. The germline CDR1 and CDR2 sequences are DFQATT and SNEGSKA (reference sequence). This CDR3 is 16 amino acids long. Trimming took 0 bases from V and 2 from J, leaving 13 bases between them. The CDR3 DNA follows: TGCAGTGCTAGAGATTACGAGACACCTAACACCGGGGAGCTGTTTTTT. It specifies CSARDYETPNTGELFF.

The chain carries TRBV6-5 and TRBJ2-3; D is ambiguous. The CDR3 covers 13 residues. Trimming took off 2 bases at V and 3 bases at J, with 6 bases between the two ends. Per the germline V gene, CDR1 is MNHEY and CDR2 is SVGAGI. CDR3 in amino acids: CASSYAETDTQYF. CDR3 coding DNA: TGTGCCAGCAGTTACGCGGAGACAGATACGCAGTATTTT.

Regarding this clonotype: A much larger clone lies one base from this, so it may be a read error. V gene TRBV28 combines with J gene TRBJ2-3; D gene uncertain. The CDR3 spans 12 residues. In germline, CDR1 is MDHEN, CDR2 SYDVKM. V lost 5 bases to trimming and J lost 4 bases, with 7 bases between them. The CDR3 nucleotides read TGTGCCAGCAGTCACTGTGCAGATACGCAGTATTTT. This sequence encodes CASSHCADTQYF.

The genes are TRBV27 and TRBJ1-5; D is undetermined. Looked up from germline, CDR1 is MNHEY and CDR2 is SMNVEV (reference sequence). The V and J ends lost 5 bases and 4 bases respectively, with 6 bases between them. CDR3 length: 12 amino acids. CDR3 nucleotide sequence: TGTGCCAGCAGTCAGCATAATCAGCCCCAGCATTTT. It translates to CASSQHNQPQHF.

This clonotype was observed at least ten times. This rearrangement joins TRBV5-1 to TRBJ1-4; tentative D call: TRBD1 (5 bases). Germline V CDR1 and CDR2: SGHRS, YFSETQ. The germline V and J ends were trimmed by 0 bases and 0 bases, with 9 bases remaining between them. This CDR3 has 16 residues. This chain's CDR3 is CASSLEGLATNEKLFF. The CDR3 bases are TGCGCCAGCAGCTTGGAGGGGTTAGCAACTAATGAAAAACTGTTTTTT.

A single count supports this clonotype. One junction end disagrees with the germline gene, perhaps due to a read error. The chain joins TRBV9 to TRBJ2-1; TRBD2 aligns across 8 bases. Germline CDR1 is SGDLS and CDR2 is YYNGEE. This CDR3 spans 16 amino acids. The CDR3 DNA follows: TGTGCCAGCAGCGTAGCAACTAGCGGCTACTACAATGAGCAGCTCTTC. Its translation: CASSVATSGYYNEQLF.

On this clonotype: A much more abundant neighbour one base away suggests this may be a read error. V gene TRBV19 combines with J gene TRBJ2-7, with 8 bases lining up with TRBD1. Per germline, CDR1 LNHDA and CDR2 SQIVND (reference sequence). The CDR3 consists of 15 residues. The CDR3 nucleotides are TGTGCCAGTAGTCAAGGACAGGGTATAATCTACGCGCAGTACTTC. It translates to CASSQGQGIIYAQYF.